This T cell receptor beta chain comes out of a study of T cell responses to AZD1222 COVID-19 vaccine. Sequencing was performed with immunoSEQ multiplex PCR; in TCRdb, only in-frame clones are kept and a portion is missing. The sample consists of roughly 150,000 clones, just under 95% of them appearing once. The CDR3 is 13 amino acids. Deletions cut 6 bases from V and 4 bases from J, with 13 bases between. Germline CDR1 reads SGHAT; CDR2 reads FQDESV (reference sequence). The specimen was peripheral blood, collected on day 0 of AZD1222 vaccination. The chain links TRBV11-1 to TRBJ2-7; D ambiguous. The clonotype was recovered from an adult in good health. The CDR3 DNA reads as TGTGCCAGCAGTTACCGCCATGCGTACGAGCAGTACTTC. Encoded protein: CASSYRHAYEQYF.